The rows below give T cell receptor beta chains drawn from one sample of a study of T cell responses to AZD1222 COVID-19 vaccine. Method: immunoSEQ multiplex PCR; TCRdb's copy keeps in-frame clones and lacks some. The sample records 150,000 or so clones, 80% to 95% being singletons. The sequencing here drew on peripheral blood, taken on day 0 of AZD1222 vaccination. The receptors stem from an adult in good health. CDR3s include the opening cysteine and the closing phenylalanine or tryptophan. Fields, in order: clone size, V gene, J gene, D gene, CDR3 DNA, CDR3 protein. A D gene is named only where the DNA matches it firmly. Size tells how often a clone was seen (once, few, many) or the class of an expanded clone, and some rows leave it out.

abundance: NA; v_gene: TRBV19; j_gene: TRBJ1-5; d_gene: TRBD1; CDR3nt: TGTGCCAGTAGCCCAGGGGGCATGAGGCAGCCCCAGCATTTT; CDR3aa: CASSPGGMRQPQHF
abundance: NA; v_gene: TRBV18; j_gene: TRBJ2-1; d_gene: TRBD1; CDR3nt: TGTGCCAGCTCAGGGGACAGGACCAATGAGCAGTTCTTC; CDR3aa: CASSGDRTNEQFF
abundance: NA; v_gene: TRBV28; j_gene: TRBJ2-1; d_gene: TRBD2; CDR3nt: TGTGCCAGCAGTTTCGGGCTAGCGGGGATCTACAATGAGCAGTTCTTC; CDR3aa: CASSFGLAGIYNEQFF
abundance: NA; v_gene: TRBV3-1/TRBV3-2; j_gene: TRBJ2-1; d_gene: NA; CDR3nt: TGTGCCAGCAGTCACCCCTGGGATGAGCAGTTCTTC; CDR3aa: CASSHPWDEQFF
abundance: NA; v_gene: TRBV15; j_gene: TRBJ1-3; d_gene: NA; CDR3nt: TGTGCCACCAGCAGAGAACAGAGTATCGGAAACACCATATATTTT; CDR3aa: CATSREQSIGNTIYF
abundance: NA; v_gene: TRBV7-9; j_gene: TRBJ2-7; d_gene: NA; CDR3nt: TGTGCCAGCAGCTTATCAGGGTTGGACGAGCAGTACTTC; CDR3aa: CASSLSGLDEQYF
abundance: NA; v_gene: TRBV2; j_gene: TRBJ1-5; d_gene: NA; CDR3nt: TGTGCCAGCAGGGTGTTGGGCAATCAGCCCCAGCATTTT; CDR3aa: CASRVLGNQPQHF
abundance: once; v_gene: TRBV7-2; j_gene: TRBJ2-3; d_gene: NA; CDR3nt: TGTGCCAGCAGCCCATACGGCACAGATACGCAGTATTTT; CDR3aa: CASSPYGTDTQYF
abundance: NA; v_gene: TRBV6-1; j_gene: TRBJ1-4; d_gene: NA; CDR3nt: TGTGCCAGCAGTGAAGACAGACTTAATGAAAAACTGTTTTTT; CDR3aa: CASSEDRLNEKLFF
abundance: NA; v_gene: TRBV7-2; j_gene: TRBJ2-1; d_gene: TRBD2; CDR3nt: TGTGCCAGCAGCTTAGGTAGCGGGGGGACTAATGAGCAGTTCTTC; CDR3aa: CASSLGSGGTNEQFF
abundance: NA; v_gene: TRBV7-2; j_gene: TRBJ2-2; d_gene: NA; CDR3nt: TGTGCCAGCAGCTTATCCACAGACGTGGAGCTGTTTTTT; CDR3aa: CASSLSTDVELFF
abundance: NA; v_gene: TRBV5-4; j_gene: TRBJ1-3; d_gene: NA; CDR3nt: TGTGCCAGCAGCTACAACTCTGGAAACACCATATATTTT; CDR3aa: CASSYNSGNTIYF
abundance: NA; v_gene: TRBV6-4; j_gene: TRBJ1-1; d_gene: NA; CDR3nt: TGTGCCATCCATAGTGTGGGGCCCAAAGAGGGGGGGACTGAAGCTTTCTTT; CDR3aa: CAIHSVGPKEGGTEAFF
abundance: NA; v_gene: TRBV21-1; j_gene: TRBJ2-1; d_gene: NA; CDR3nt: TGTGCCAGCAGGGGTTCGGGACTAGCGGGAGGTTCCTACAATGAGCAGTTCTTC; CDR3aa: CASRGSGLAGGSYNEQFF
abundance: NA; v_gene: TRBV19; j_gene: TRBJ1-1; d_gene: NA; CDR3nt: TGTGCCAGTAGTATGGACCAGGGGAGAACTGAAGCTTTCTTT; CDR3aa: CASSMDQGRTEAFF
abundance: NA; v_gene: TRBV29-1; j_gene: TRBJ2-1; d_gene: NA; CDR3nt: TGCAGCGGTGCCCGGTTCCCTAGGTACAATGAGCAGTTCTTC; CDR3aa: CSGARFPRYNEQFF
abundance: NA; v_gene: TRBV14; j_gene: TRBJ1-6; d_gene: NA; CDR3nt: TGTGCCAGCAGCCCGAGGCCGAATTCACCCCTCCACTTT; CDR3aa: CASSPRPNSPLHF
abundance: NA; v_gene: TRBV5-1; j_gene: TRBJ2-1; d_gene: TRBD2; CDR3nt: TGCGCCAGCAGCTTACAGACTAGCGGATACAATGAGCAGTTCTTC; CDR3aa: CASSLQTSGYNEQFF
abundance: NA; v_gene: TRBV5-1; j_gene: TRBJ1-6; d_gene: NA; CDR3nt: TGCGCCAGCAGCACGACAGGAGAGCCTAATTCACCCCTCCACTTT; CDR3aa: CASSTTGEPNSPLHF
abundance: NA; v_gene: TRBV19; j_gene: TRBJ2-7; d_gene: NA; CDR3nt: TGTGCCAGTAGTATAGGAAAGGGCTTCTCCTACGAGCAGTACTTC; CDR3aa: CASSIGKGFSYEQYF
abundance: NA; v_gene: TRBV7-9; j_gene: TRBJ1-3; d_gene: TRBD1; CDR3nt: TGTGCCAGCAGCGTTACAGGGGGCGCAAGTTCTGGAAACACCATATATTTT; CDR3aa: CASSVTGGASSGNTIYF
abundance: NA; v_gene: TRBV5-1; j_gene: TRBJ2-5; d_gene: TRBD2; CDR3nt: TGCGCCAGCAGCTTGGGCAGCGGGAGTAAAGAGACCCAGTACTTC; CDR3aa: CASSLGSGSKETQYF
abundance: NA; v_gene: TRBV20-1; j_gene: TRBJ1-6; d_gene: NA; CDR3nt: TGCAGTGCTAGTCCTATAGCAGGGAGCTCCTATAATTCACCCCTCCACTTT; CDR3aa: CSASPIAGSSYNSPLHF
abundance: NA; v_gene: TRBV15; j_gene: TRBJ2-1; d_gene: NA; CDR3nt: TGTGCCACCAGCAGAGACAAATGGGATGAGCAGTTCTTC; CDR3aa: CATSRDKWDEQFF
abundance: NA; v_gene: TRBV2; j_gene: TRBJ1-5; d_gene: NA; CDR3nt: TGTGCCAGCAGTGCATCCGGAGATCAGCCCCAGCATTTT; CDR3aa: CASSASGDQPQHF
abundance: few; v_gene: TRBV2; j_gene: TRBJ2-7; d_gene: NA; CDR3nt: TGTGCCAGCACTTTCTCCCTAGCACGCTCCTACGAGCAGTACTTC; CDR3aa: CASTFSLARSYEQYF
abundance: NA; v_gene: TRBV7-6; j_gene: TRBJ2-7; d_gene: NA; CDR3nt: TGTGCCAGCAGCCTAACGACGGGATCCTACGAGCAGTACTTC; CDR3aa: CASSLTTGSYEQYF
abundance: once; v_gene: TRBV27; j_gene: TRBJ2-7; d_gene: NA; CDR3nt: TGTGCCAGCAGTTTAAATCGTGGGGAGCAGTACTTC; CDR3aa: CASSLNRGEQYF
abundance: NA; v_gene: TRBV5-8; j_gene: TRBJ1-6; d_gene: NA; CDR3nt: TGTGCCAGCAGCCGCGGTCGACAGATTAGCTCCTATAATTCACCCCTCCACTTT; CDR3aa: CASSRGRQISSYNSPLHF
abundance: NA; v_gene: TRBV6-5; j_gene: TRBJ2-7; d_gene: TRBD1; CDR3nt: TGTGCCAGCACCCCCGGGACAGATCCCTACGAGCAGTACTTC; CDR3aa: CASTPGTDPYEQYF
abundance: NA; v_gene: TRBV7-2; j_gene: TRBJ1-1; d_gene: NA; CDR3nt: TGTGCCAGCAGCTTAATGTTAGAGGGACCAGCTGAAGCTTTCTTT; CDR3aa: CASSLMLEGPAEAFF
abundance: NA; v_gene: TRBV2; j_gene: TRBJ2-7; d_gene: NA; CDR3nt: TGTGCCAGCAGGGAACCGCGTCCCTCCGAGCAGTACTTC; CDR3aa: CASREPRPSEQYF
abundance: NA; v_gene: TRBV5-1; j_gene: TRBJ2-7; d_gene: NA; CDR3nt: TGCGCCAGCAGCTCGGCCGTAGCGGAGGTGAGGCAGTACTTC; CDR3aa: CASSSAVAEVRQYF
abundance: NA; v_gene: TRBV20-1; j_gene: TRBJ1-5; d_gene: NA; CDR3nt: TGTAGTGCTAGTAATGAGGGGCGAGGTGGGAATCAGCCCCAGCATTTT; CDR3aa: CSASNEGRGGNQPQHF
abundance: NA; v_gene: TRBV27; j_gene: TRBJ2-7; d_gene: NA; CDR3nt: TGTGCCAGCAGGAGACGATCAGTTCTGGGGGGCGAGCAGTACTTC; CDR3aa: CASRRRSVLGGEQYF
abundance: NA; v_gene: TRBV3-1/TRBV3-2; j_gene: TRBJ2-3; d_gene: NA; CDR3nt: TGTGCCAGCAGCTCGTTTTGGCGGGGCGAGGGGACAGATACGCAGTATTTT; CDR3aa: CASSSFWRGEGTDTQYF
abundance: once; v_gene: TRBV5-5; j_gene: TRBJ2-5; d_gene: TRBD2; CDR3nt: TGTGCCAGCAGCTTGATGTCTAGCGGGTCCCCGGGAGAGACCCAGTACTTC; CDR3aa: CASSLMSSGSPGETQYF
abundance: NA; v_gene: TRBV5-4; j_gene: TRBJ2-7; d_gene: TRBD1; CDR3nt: TGTGCCAGCAGCCGACCGGGACAGATCTACGAGCAGTACTTC; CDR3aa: CASSRPGQIYEQYF
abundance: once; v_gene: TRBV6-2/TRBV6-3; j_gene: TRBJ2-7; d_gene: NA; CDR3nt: TGTGCCAGCAGTTACACTTCGGGAGCTAGATACTTC; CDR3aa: CASSYTSGARYF
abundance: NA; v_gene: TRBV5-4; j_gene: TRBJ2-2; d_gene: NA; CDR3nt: TGTGCCAGCAGGCCGGGACCGAACACCGGGGAGCTGTTTTTT; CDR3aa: CASRPGPNTGELFF
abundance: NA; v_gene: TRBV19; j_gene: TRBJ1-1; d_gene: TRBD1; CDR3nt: TGTGCCAGTAGTACGGCGAGACAGGGGGGCACTGAAGCTTTCTTT; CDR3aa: CASSTARQGGTEAFF
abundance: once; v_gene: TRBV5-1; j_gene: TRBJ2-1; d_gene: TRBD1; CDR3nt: TGCGCCAGCAGCTTGGCCCGGGACAGGGCGGCTGAGCAGTTCTTC; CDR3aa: CASSLARDRAAEQFF